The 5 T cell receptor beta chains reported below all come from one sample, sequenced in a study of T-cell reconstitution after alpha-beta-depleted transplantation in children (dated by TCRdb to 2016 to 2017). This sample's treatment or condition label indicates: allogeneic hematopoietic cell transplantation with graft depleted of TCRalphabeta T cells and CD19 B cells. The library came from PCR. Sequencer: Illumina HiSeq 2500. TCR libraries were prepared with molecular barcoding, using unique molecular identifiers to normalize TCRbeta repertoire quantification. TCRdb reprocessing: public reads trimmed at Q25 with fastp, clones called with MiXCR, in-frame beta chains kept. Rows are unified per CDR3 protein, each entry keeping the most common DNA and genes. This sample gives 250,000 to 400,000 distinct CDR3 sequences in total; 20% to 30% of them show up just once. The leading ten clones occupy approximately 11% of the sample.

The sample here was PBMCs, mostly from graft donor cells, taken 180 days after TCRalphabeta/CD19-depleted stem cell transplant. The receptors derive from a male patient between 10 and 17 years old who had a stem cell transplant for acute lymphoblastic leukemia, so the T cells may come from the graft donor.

CDR3: CASSLKDLQQFF. In DNA form, the CDR3 reads TGTGCCAGCAGCTTAAAGGACCTCCAGCAGTTCTTC. This chain uses TRBV7-6 with TRBJ2-1; D is unclear. Per the germline V gene, CDR1 is SGHVS and CDR2 is FNYEAQ. Deletions cut 2 bases from V and 11 bases from J, with 10 bases between. This CDR3 region has 12 residues.

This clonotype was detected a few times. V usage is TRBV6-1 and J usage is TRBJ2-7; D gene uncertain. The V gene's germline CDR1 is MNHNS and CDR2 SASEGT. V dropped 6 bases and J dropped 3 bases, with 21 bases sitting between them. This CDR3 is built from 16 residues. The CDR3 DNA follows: TGTGCCAGCAGCAACCCTCGGGCCGAAGGAATCTACGAGCAGTACTTC. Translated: CASSNPRAEGIYEQYF.

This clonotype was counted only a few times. CDR3 bases: TGTGCCAGCAGCCCCGCGACAGGGGATGAGGGTGAGCAGTTCTTC. This codes for CASSPATGDEGEQFF. V usage is TRBV14 and J usage is TRBJ2-1, with TRBD1 matching 8 bases. After removal of 4 bases from V and 9 bases from J, the junction contained 11 bases not matched to a gene. The CDR3 contains 15 residues. CDR1 is SGHDN and CDR2 is FVKESK in the germline V gene.

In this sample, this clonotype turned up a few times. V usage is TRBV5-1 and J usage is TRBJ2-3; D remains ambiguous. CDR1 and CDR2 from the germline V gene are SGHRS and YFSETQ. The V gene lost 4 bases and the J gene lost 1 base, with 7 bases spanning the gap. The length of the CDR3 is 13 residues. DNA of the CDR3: TGCGCCAGCAGCCCGGCAGGCACAGATACGCAGTATTTT. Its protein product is CASSPAGTDTQYF. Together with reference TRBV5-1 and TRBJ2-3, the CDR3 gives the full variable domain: KAGVTQTPRYLIKTRGQQVTLSCSPISGHRSVSWYQQTPGQGLQFLFEYFSETQRNKGNFPGRFSGRQFSNSRSEMNVSTLELGDSALYLCASSPAGTDTQYFGPGTRLTVL.

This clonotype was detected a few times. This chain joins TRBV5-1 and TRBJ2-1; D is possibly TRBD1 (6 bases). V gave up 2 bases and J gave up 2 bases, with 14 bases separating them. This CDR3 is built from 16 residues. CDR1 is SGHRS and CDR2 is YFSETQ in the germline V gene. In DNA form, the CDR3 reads TGCGCCAGCAGCTTTGGGTCCGGACAGACCTACAATGAGCAGTTCTTC. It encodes CASSFGSGQTYNEQFF.